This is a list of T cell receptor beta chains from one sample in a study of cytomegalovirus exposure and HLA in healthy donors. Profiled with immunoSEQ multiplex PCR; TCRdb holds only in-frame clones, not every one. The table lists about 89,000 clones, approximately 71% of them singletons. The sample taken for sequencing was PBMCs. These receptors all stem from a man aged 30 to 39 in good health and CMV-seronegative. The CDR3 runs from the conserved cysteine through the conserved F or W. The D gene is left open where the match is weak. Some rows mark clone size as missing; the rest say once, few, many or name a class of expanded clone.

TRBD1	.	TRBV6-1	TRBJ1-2	TGTGCCAGCAGTGTAGTTGGTTTGGCAGGGGGCGGTCCTGGCTACACCTTC	CASSVVGLAGGGPGYTF
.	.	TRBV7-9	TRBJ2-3	TGTGCCAGCAGCCTCCGGGTGGGAGACACAGATACGCAGTATTTT	CASSLRVGDTDTQYF
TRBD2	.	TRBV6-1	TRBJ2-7	TGTGCCAGCAGGGGACTAGCGGGAGATTACGAGCAGTACTTC	CASRGLAGDYEQYF
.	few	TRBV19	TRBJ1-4	TGTGCCAGTAGTAAGCAGGGGCTCAATAATGAAAAACTGTTTTTT	CASSKQGLNNEKLFF
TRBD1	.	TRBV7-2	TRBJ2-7	TGTGCCAGCAGCTCCAGGACAGGGGGCCTCTACGAGCAGTACTTC	CASSSRTGGLYEQYF
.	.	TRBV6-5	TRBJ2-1	TGTGCCAGCAGTTTTGGTATTCACAATGGGCAGTTCTTC	CASSFGIHNGQFF
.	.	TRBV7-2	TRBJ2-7	TGTGCCAGCAGCTTACGGGCACCGGGGGCCTACGAGCAGTACTTC	CASSLRAPGAYEQYF
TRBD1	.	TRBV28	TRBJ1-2	TGTGCCAGCAGTTTGACAGGGGGATATGGCTACACCTTC	CASSLTGGYGYTF
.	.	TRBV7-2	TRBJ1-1	TGTGCCAGCAGCTCCGGACAGAGCTTCTTCATGAACACTGAAGCTTTCTTT	CASSSGQSFFMNTEAFF
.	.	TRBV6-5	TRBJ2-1	TGTGCCAGCAGTTACGTGTACAGAGACAATGAGCAGTTCTTC	CASSYVYRDNEQFF
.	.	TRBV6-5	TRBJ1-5	TGTGCCAGCAGTGAACTAGGGCAGCCCCAGCATTTT	CASSELGQPQHF
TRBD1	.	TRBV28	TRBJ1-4	TGTGCCAGCAGCCAAACCCCGGGACAGGGACCTGAAAAACTGTTTTTT	CASSQTPGQGPEKLFF
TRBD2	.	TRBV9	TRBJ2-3	TGTGCCAGCAGCGTAGCGGGGGGGCATCAAGATACGCAGTATTTT	CASSVAGGHQDTQYF
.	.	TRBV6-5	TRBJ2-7	TGTGCCAGCAGCCTCAAAAAGTCGGCCTACGAGCAGTACTTC	CASSLKKSAYEQYF
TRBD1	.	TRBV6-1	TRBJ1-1	TGTGCCAGCAGTGATTGGCGACAGGGCCTGAACACTGAAGCTTTCTTT	CASSDWRQGLNTEAFF
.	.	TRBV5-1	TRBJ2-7	TGCGCCAGCAGGGCGGGCTCCTACGAGCAGTACTTC	CASRAGSYEQYF
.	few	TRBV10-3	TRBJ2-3	TGTGCCGCATCGAAGTGGGCAGGGCCCCACCCCTCCCTTACGCAGTATTTT	CAASKWAGPHPSLTQYF
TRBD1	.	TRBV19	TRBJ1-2	TGTGCCAGTAGGCCTTACCTCGGGGGACAGGGGCTTGGCTACACCTTC	CASRPYLGGQGLGYTF
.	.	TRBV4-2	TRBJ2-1	TGTGCCAGCAGCCAGGCCCTAAGGGACTCTAACAATGAGCAGTTCTTC	CASSQALRDSNNEQFF
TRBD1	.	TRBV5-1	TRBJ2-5	TGCGCCAGCAGCTTTACAGGGGCTGTAGACCAAGAGACCCAGTACTTC	CASSFTGAVDQETQYF
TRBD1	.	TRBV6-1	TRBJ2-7	TGTGCCAGCGCCGGGACAGGGGGGTCCTACGAGCAGTACTTC	CASAGTGGSYEQYF
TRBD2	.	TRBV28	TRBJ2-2	TGTGCCAGCAGGCACGGGACTAGCGGTTACACCGGGGAGCTGTTTTTT	CASRHGTSGYTGELFF